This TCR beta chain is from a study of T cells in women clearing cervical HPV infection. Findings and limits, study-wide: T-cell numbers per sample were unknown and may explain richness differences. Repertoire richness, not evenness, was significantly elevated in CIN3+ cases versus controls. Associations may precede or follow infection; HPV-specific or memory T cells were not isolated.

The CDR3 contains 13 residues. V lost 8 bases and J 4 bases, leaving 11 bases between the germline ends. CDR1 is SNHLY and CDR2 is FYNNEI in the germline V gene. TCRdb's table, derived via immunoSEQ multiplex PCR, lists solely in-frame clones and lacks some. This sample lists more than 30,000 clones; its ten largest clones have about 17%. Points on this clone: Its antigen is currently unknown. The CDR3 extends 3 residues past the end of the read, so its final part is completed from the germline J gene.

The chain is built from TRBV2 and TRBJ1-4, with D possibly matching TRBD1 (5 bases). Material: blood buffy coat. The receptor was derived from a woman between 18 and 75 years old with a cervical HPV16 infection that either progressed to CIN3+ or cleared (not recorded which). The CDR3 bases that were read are TGTGCCAGCCGCTCCGGGGGTAATGAAAAA. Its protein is CASRSGGNEK. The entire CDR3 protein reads CASRSGGNEKLFF. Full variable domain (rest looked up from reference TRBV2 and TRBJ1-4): EPEVTQTPSHQVTQMGQEVILRCVPISNHLYFYWYRQILGQKVEFLVSFYNNEISEKSEIFDDQFSVERPDGSNFTLKIRSTKLEDSAMYFCASRSGGNEKLFFGSGTQLSVL.